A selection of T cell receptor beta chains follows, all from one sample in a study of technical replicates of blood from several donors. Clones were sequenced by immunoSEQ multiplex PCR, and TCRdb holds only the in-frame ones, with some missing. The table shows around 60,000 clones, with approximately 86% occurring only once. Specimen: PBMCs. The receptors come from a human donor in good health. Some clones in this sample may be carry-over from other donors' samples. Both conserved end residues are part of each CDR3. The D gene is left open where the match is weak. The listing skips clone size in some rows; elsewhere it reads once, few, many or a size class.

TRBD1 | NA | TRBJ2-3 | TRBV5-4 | TGTGCCAGCAGCTTGGACAGGGGGAGGCCAGATACGCAGTATTTT | CASSLDRGRPDTQYF
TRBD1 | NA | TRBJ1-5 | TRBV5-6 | TGTGCCAGCAGCAAATACAGGGGCTCGAGCAATCAGCCCCAGCATTTT | CASSKYRGSSNQPQHF
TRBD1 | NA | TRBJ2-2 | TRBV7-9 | TGTGCCAGCAGCTCCGGGACAGGGCAGGGCGGGGAGCTGTTTTTT | CASSSGTGQGGELFF
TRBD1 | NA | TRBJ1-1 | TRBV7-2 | TGTGCCAGCAGCCGAGGACAGGGGGCCCCTGAAGCTTTCTTT | CASSRGQGAPEAFF
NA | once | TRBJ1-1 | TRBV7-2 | TGTGCCAGCAGCTTACCTGGTAGCACTGAAGCTTTCTTT | CASSLPGSTEAFF
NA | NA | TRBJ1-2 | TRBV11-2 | TGTGCCAGCAGCTCTTTTTCAGGGGCTGGGGGCTACACCTTC | CASSSFSGAGGYTF
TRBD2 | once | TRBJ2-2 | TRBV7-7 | TGTGCCAGCAGCTTTAGCGGGGGGCCCACCGGGGAGCTGTTTTTT | CASSFSGGPTGELFF
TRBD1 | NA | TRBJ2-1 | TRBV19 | TGTGCCAGTAGTATCGTGGGACAGGGGGCGACTGAGCAGTTCTTC | CASSIVGQGATEQFF
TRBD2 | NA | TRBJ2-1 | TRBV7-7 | TGTGCCAGCAGCTTAGTGGGACTAGCGGGGCTCGATGAGCAGTTCTTC | CASSLVGLAGLDEQFF
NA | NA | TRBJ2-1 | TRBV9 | TGTGCCAGCAGCGCGTGGGGGGGGCGAGAGCAGTTCTTC | CASSAWGGREQFF
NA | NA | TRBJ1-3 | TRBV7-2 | TGTGCCAGCAGCCCTGGGGCCCCTGTGAACACCATATATTTT | CASSPGAPVNTIYF
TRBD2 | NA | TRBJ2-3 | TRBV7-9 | TGTGCCAGCAGCTTATCGCTAGCGGGAGGGGGAACAGATACGCAGTATTTT | CASSLSLAGGGTDTQYF
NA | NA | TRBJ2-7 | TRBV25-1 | TGTGCCAGCAGTGAATTGGGCCTCGAGCAGTACTTC | CASSELGLEQYF
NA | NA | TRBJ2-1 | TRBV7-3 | TGTGCCAGTTCGGGACTCCCTCATGATGAGCAGTTCTTC | CASSGLPHDEQFF
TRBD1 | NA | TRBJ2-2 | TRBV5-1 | TGCGCCAGCAGGGGGACAGGGGCGAACACCGGGGAGCTGTTTTTT | CASRGTGANTGELFF
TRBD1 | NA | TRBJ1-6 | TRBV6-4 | TGTGCCAGCAGTGACTCGGGACAGGGAAATTCACCCCTCCACTTT | CASSDSGQGNSPLHF
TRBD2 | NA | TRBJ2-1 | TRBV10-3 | TGCGGTAGCGGGGGCCCCTACAATGAGCAGTTCTTC | CGSGGPYNEQFF
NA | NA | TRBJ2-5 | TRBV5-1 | TGCGCCAGCAGCTTGGTAGGACAGCTACAAGAGACCCAGTACTTC | CASSLVGQLQETQYF
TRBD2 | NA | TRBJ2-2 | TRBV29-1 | TGCAGCGTCCGCCGGGGTAGCGGGGGGGCGGGCACCGGGGAGCTGTTTTTT | CSVRRGSGGAGTGELFF
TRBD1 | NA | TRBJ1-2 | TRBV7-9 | TGTGCCAGCAACACCCTCGAGACAGGGGGCGCGGATGGCTACACCTTC | CASNTLETGGADGYTF
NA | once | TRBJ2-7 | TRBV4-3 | TGCGCCAGCAGCCAAGACGGCACTAGCTACGAGCAGTACTTC | CASSQDGTSYEQYF
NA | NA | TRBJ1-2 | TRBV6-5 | TGTGCCAGCAGCCAACAGGGTCCGAGATATGGCTACACCTTC | CASSQQGPRYGYTF
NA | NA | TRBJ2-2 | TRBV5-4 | TGTGCCAGCAGCTCCGCCGGGGAGCTGTTTTTT | CASSSAGELFF
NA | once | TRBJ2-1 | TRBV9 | TGTGCCAGCAGCGTAGCGGGAGTCTCCGTCGATGAGCAGTTCTTC | CASSVAGVSVDEQFF
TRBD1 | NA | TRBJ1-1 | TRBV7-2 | TGTGCCAGCAGCTTACTAAGGGGGCGAGCTTTCTTT | CASSLLRGRAFF
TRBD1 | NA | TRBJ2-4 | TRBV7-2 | TGTGCCAGCAGCAAACAGGGGGCGGACATTCAGTACTTC | CASSKQGADIQYF
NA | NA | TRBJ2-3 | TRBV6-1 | TGTGCCAGCAGGCCGGGACTGAACACAGATACGCAGTATTTT | CASRPGLNTDTQYF
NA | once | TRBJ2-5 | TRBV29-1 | TGCAGCGTTGGTCGGCGGATGTACCAAGAGACCCAGTACTTC | CSVGRRMYQETQYF
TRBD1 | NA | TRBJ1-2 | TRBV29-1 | TGCAGCGTTGGGATACAGGGGGGCGGCTATGGCTACACCTTC | CSVGIQGGGYGYTF
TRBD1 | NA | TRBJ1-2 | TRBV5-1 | TGCGCCAGCAGTGCCGACCCCCCGGGACAGCGGAACTATGGCTACACCTTC | CASSADPPGQRNYGYTF
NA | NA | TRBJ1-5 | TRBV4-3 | TGCGCCAGCAGCCAAAACAGGGCTAGCAATCAGCCCCAGCATTTT | CASSQNRASNQPQHF
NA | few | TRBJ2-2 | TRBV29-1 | TGCAGCGGAGACAGCGGGGAGCTGTTTTTT | CSGDSGELFF
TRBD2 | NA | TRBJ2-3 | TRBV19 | TGTGCCAGTAGTATAGATCTCAGACTAGCTATAGATACGCAGTATTTT | CASSIDLRLAIDTQYF
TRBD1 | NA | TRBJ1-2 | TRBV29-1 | TGCAGCGTTGAAGCGACAGGGGGGTCCGGCTACACCTTC | CSVEATGGSGYTF
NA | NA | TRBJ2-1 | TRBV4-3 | TGCGCCAGCAGCCCCCAGGCCTACTACAATGAGCAGTTCTTC | CASSPQAYYNEQFF
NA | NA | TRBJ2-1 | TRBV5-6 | TGTGCCAGCAGCTTTCGTAGTACCCTCTACAATGAGCAGTTCTTC | CASSFRSTLYNEQFF
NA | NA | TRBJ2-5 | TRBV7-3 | TGTGCCAGCAGTAAAGGAGGAGGACAAGAGACCCAGTACTTC | CASSKGGGQETQYF
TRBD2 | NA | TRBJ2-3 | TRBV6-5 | TGTGCCAGCAGTTGGACTAGCGGGAACACAGATACGCAGTATTTT | CASSWTSGNTDTQYF
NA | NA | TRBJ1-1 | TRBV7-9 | TGTGCCAGCAGCTTATTTACAGAAGCTTTCTTT | CASSLFTEAFF
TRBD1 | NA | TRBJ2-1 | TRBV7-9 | TGTGCCAGCAGCTTAGAGAGGGGGCAATCCTACAATGAGCAGTTCTTC | CASSLERGQSYNEQFF
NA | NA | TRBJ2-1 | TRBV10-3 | TGTGCCATCAGGGGACATGAGGGTTTTGGTGAGCAGTTCTTC | CAIRGHEGFGEQFF
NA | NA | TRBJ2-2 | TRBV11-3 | TGTGCCAGCAGCTCCCCGCGGTCCGGGGAGCTGTTTTTT | CASSSPRSGELFF
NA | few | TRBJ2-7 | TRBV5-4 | TGTGCCAGCAGCATGTTGACAGAGAACGAGCAGTACTTC | CASSMLTENEQYF
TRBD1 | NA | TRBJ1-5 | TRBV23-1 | TGCGCCAGCAGTCAATCGGATTTCGGGTTTGACAGGGTGATTCAGCCCCAGCATTTT | CASSQSDFGFDRVIQPQHF
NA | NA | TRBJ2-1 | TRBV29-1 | TGCAGCGTCCGGGGCTTGGGGGGTAACAATGAGCAGTTCTTC | CSVRGLGGNNEQFF
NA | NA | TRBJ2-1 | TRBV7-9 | TGTGCCAGCAGGCTACACGGGGTTACCTCCTACAATGAGCAGTTCTTC | CASRLHGVTSYNEQFF
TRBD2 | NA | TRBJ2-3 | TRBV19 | TGTGCCAGTAGTTTCGGACAGTTAGGACTAGCTTTTCCCTCCACGCAGTATTTT | CASSFGQLGLAFPSTQYF
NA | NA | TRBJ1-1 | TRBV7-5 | TGTGTCAGAAGCCCAACAGGGTTTTACACTGAAGCTTTCTTT | CVRSPTGFYTEAFF
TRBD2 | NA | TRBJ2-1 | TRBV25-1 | TGTGCCAGCAACCTAGCGGGAGGGCGGGTTGAGGAGCAGTTCTTC | CASNLAGGRVEEQFF
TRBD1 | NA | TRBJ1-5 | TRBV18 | TGTGCCAGCTCACCAAGGGGACAGGGGTTTAATCAGCCCCAGCATTTT | CASSPRGQGFNQPQHF
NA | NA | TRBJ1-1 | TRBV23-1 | TGCGCCAGCAGCCAACTTGGGTCAGGGACTGAAGCTTTCTTT | CASSQLGSGTEAFF
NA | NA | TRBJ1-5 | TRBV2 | TGTGCCAGCAGTGATCTTAGTCGGAATCAGCCCCAGCATTTT | CASSDLSRNQPQHF
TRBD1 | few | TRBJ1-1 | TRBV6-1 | TGTGCCAGCAGGAGGAGGGGGCTGGCTGAAGCTTTCTTT | CASRRRGLAEAFF
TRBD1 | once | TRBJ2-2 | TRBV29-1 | TGCAGCGTGGGGGACAGGCGGGCCGGGGAGCTGTTTTTT | CSVGDRRAGELFF